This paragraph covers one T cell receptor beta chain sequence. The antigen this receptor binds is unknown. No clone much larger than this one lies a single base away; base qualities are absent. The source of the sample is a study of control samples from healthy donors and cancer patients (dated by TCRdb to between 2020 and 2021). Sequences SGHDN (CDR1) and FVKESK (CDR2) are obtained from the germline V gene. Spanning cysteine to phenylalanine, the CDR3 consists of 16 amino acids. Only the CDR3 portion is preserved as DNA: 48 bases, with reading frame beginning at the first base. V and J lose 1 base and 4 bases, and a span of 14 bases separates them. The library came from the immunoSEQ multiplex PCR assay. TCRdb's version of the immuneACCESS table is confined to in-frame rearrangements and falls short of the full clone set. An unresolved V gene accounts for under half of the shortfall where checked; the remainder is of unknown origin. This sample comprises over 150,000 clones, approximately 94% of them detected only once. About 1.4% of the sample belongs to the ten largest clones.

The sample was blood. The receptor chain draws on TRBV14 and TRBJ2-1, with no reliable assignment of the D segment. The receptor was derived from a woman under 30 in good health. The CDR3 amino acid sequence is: CASSQGQALLYNEQFF. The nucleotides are TGTGCCAGCAGCCAAGGCCAGGCCCTCTTATACAATGAGCAGTTCTTC.